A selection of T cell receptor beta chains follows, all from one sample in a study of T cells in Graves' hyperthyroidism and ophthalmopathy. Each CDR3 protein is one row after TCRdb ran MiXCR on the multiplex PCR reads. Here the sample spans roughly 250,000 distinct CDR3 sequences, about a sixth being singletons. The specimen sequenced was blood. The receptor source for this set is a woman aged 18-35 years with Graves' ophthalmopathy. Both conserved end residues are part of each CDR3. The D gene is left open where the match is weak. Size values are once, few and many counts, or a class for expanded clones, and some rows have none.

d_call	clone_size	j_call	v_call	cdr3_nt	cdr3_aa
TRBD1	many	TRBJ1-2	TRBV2	TGTGCCAGCCGACAGGGAAGCGACTATGGCTACACCTTC	CASRQGSDYGYTF
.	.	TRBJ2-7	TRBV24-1	TGTGCCACCAGTGACCCTGCAGCGAAAGGGGGTTACGAGCAGTACTTC	CATSDPAAKGGYEQYF
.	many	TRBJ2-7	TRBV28	TGTGCCAGCAGTTTATGGGGTACGGAAGAGCAGTACTTC	CASSLWGTEEQYF
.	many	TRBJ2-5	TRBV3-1	TGTGCCAGCAGTCGTAACTACAGGATCCAAGAGACCCAGTACTTC	CASSRNYRIQETQYF
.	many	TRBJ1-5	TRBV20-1	TGCAGCTTCTGGGGGGGGCGCGACAATCAGCCCCAGCATTTT	CSFWGGRDNQPQHF
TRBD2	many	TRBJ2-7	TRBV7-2	TGTGCCAGCAGCTTAGCGCTGGTAGCGGGGGCCCCAAAAGAGCAGTACTTC	CASSLALVAGAPKEQYF
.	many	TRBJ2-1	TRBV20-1	TGCAGTGCCCCCAGAGCGGGTGATTACAATGAGCAGTTCTTC	CSAPRAGDYNEQFF
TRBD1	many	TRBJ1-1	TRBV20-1	TGCAGTGCTAGCTTCCCCGGGACAGGGTTACCTGAAGCTTTCTTT	CSASFPGTGLPEAFF
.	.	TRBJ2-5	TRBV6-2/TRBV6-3	TGTGCCAGCATACAGGAGGGAGAGACCCAGTACTTC	CASIQEGETQYF
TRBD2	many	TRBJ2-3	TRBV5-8	TGTGCCAGCAGGCCGGGACTAGCGGGCAGCACAGATACGCAGTATTTT	CASRPGLAGSTDTQYF
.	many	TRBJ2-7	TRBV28	TGTGCCAGCAGGGGGGCCTCCCCAGGTCTTGTTCGGGACGAGCAGTACTTC	CASRGASPGLVRDEQYF
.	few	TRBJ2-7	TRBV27	TGTGCCAGCAGACCAGACGGGGGATACCGGTACGAGCAGTACTTC	CASRPDGGYRYEQYF
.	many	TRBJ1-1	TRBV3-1	TGTGCCAGCAGCCACCCCAAAGAACTAAACACTGAAGCTTTCTTT	CASSHPKELNTEAFF
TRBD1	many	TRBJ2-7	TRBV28	TGTGCCAGCAGGGCAGGGGGAATCACCTACGAGCAGTACTTC	CASRAGGITYEQYF
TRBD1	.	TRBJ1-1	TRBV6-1	TGTGCCAGCAGTGAAGTAAGTTTCGGACAGGGGGCCGGTGAAGCTTTCTTT	CASSEVSFGQGAGEAFF
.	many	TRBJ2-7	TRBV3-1	TGTGCCAGCAGCCAAGGTCCGGGAGTCTCGCTTTACGAGCAGTACTTC	CASSQGPGVSLYEQYF
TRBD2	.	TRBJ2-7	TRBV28	TGTGCCAGCAACCCAACGGTGAGGACTAGCGGGGGGGGTCAGCACGAGCAGTACTTC	CASNPTVRTSGGGQHEQYF
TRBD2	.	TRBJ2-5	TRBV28	TGTGCCAGCAGAGAGCTAGCGGGGAGAGAGACCCAGTACTTC	CASRELAGRETQYF
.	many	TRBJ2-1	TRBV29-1	TGCAGCGTTGGACTCCCCTTCCACAATGAGCAGTTCTTC	CSVGLPFHNEQFF
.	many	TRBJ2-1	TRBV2	TGTGCCAGCAGTGTAACCCAGGAGCACAATGAGCAGTTCTTC	CASSVTQEHNEQFF
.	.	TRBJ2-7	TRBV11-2	TGTGCCAGCAGCTCCGGGACACCTGGAAACTACGAGCAGTACTTC	CASSSGTPGNYEQYF
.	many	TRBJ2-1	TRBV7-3	TGTGCCAGCAGCTTAGGGGGGGGCGCGGGCAATGAGCAGTTCTTC	CASSLGGGAGNEQFF
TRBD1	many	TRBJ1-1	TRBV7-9	TGTGCCAGCAGCCCCATCTCAGGGGGAGGCGAAGCTTTCTTT	CASSPISGGGEAFF
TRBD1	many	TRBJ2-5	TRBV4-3	TGCGCCAGCAGCCAAACAGGGGGTAGGGAGACCCAGTACTTC	CASSQTGGRETQYF
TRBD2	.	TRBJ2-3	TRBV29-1	TGCAGCGTCTCCTACCCCGGGACTAGCGGGAGTTATACGCAGTATTTT	CSVSYPGTSGSYTQYF
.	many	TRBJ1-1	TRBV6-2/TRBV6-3	TGTGCCAGCAGTTACAGTCGGACAGAGGTCTTGACCGAGACTGAAGCTTTCTTT	CASSYSRTEVLTETEAFF
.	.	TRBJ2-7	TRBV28	TGTGCCAGCAATTTCAGTCGCTGGGGGATGTCCTACGAGCAGTACTTC	CASNFSRWGMSYEQYF
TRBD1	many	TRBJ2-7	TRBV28	TGTGCCAGCAGGGTGACAGGGGGTTCCTACGAGCAGTACTTC	CASRVTGGSYEQYF
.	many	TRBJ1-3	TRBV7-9	TGTGCCAGCAGCAATGGACGCCCAACGGGGGGAAACACCATATATTTT	CASSNGRPTGGNTIYF
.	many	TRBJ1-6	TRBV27	TGTGCCAGCAGTCCCAGTTGGCGTCGGAATTCACCCCTCCACTTT	CASSPSWRRNSPLHF
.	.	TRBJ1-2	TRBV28	TGTGCCAGCAGTTTGTTACAGAACTATGGCTACACCTTC	CASSLLQNYGYTF
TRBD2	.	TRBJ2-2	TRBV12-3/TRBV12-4	TGTGCCAGCAGTTTAGCGGGGCCGGGACTAGCGGCCGGGGAGCTGTTTTTT	CASSLAGPGLAAGELFF
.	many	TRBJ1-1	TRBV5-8	TGTGCCAGCAGCTTAACCGGGAGCCCGAATGAAGCTTTCTTT	CASSLTGSPNEAFF
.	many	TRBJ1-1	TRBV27	TGTGCCAGCAGCCGCTACATCATTAAACAAGAGAACACTGAAGCTTTCTTT	CASSRYIIKQENTEAFF
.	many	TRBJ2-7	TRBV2	TGTGCCAGCAGTGGTGACGGCGAGCAGTACTTC	CASSGDGEQYF
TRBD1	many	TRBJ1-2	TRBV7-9	TGTGCCAGCAGCTTAGGGGTGGACAGGGGGAACTATGGCTACACCTTC	CASSLGVDRGNYGYTF
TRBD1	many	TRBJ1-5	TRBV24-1	TGTGCCACCTGGTTGGGGCAGGGGGCGATGATCAATCAGCCCCAGCATTTT	CATWLGQGAMINQPQHF
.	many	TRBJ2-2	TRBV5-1	TGCGCCAGCAGCTCCGGGACATCGAACACCGGGGAGCTGTTTTTT	CASSSGTSNTGELFF
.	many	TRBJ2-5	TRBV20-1	TGCAGTGCTAGAGGACAGTGGGAGACCCAGTACTTC	CSARGQWETQYF
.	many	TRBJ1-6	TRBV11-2	TGTGCCAGCAGCCCCTCCGTAGGCGGGGGGCCTGGAAATTCACCCCTCCACTTT	CASSPSVGGGPGNSPLHF
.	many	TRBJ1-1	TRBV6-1	TGTGCCAGCAGTCCTTCCCGCCCACAGAGACTGAACACTGAAGCTTTCTTT	CASSPSRPQRLNTEAFF
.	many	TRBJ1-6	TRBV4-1	TGCGCCAGCAGCCAAGAAGGTAAACCCTATAATTCACCCCTCCACTTT	CASSQEGKPYNSPLHF
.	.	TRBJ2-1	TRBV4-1	TGCGCCAGCAGCCAAGCCCCCCCGGCCAGTGAGCAGTTCTTC	CASSQAPPASEQFF
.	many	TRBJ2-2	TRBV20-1	TGCAGTGCCAGTGGTCTATCCACGAACACCGGGGAGCTGTTTTTT	CSASGLSTNTGELFF
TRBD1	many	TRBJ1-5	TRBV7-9	TGTGCCAGCAGCAGAGGGACAGGGGGGCGGGCTCAGCCCCAGCATTTT	CASSRGTGGRAQPQHF
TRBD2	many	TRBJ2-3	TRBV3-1	TGTGCCAGCAGCTCAGCGGGAGCGCGGTTCGGAAAGCAGTATTTT	CASSSAGARFGKQYF